The next 27 T cell receptor beta chains were all read from a single sample in a study of blood T cell repertoires in COVID-19. Repertoires were generated with immunoSEQ multiplex PCR, while TCRdb's copy carries only in-frame clones and drops some. The table has roughly 190,000 clones, 65% to 85% seen once. The sequencing input was peripheral blood. The receptors here all came from a man aged 50 to 59 with active or convalescent COVID-19.

V usage is TRBV6-2 or TRBV6-3 and J usage is TRBJ2-7, with D hard to call. V lost 2 bases and J 2 bases, leaving 7 bases between the germline ends. Germline V gene lookup returns CDR1 MNHEY and CDR2 SVGEGT. This CDR3 has 13 amino acids. In DNA form, the CDR3 reads TGTGCCAGCAGTTACCCGTTTACCTACGAGCAGTACTTC. Translating it yields CASSYPFTYEQYF.

The rearrangement links TRBV2 to TRBJ1-5, with TRBD1 matching over 7 bases. Germline CDR1 and CDR2: SNHLY and FYNNEI. The CDR3 totals 14 residues. J gave up 4 bases and V 6 bases, and 6 bases lay outside the gene matches. The CDR3 reads CASSAGQLNQPQHF. The CDR3 region has the DNA TGTGCCAGCAGCGCGGGACAGCTAAATCAGCCCCAGCATTTT.

This sequence joins TRBV2 and TRBJ1-4; 8 nucleotides agree with TRBD1. Per germline, CDR1 SNHLY and CDR2 FYNNEI. V was clipped by 9 bases and J by 8 bases; unmatched bases: 5. The CDR3 length is 12 residues. The CDR3 coding sequence is TGTGCCAGGACAGGGGTTTTGGAAAAACTGTTTTTT. Translating it yields CARTGVLEKLFF.

A single count supports this clone. This chain joins TRBV7-9 and TRBJ1-1; 7 bases are a match to TRBD1. The CDR3 is made up of 14 amino acids. Losses at the gene ends were 5 bases for V and 0 bases for J; bases not matched to a gene: 3. Germline-derived CDR1 and CDR2 are SEHNR and FQNEAQ (reference sequence). The CDR3 sequence: CASSRDSVNTEAFF. The CDR3 DNA reads as TGTGCCAGCAGCCGGGACAGCGTGAACACTGAAGCTTTCTTT.

The gene calls are TRBV5-1 and TRBJ2-7; a possible D gene is TRBD1 (5 bases). CDR3 length: 13 amino acids. From germline, CDR1 is SGHRS and CDR2 YFSETQ. Trimming pared 1 base from V and 9 bases from J, leaving 14 bases between. CDR3 amino acids: CASSLLRPQGQYF. CDR3 in DNA: TGCGCCAGCAGCTTGTTAAGGCCCCAGGGGCAGTACTTC.

The V call is TRBV10-1, the J call TRBJ2-1; 8 positions agree with TRBD1. The trim removed 8 bases at V and 5 bases at J, leaving 5 bases unmatched. The CDR3 consists of 13 residues. Per the germline V gene, CDR1 is WNHNN and CDR2 is SYGVQD (reference sequence). The CDR3 nucleotides read TGCGCCAGCGGGGACAGGTTCGACAATGAGCAGTTCTTC. Encoded protein: CASGDRFDNEQFF.

This chain uses TRBV19 with TRBJ2-1, with 7 bases matching TRBD2. The CDR3 runs 13 residues. Germline V gives CDR1 LNHDA, CDR2 SQIVND (reference sequence). DNA of the CDR3: TGTGCAGTCGAGAATGGGGGGGGCAATGAGCAGTTCTTC. The encoded protein is CAVENGGGNEQFF.

The chain links TRBV4-1 to TRBJ2-3; TRBD2 agrees at 13 bases. The V segment lost 6 bases and the J segment 4 bases; nucleotides outside the gene matches: 4. Germline CDR1 and CDR2: MGHRA and YSYEKL. CDR3 length: 15 amino acids. Here the CDR3 DNA reads TGCGCCAGCAGTTTACTAGCGGGGGGGCCAGATACGCAGTATTTT. This gives the protein CASSLLAGGPDTQYF.

This clone was seen a handful of times. The genes are TRBV5-6 and TRBJ1-1, with D maybe TRBD1 (5 bases). V was clipped by 4 bases and J by 3 bases, with 13 bases between them. Per the germline V gene, CDR1 is SGHDT and CDR2 is YYEEEE. This CDR3 comprises 14 residues. The CDR3: CASSLHGGDTEAFF. The CDR3 DNA reads TGTGCCAGCAGCCTACACGGGGGAGACACTGAAGCTTTCTTT.

This clone was picked up one time. The genes are TRBV28 and TRBJ1-5, with D perhaps TRBD1 (5 bases). This CDR3 is built from 14 residues. CDR1 is MDHEN and CDR2 is SYDVKM in the germline V gene. V was clipped by 6 bases and J by 0 bases, with 9 bases between them. The CDR3, as DNA: TGTGCCAGCAGCCAGACAGTTAGCAATCAGCCCCAGCATTTT. Its translation: CASSQTVSNQPQHF.

This sequence joins TRBV19 and TRBJ1-6, with 7 bases identical to TRBD1. Trimming removed 9 bases from V and 6 bases from J; junction bases left unmatched: 11. Looked up from germline, CDR1 is LNHDA and CDR2 is SQIVND (reference sequence). There are 15 residues in the CDR3. The CDR3: CASSAGTAVNSPLHF. Here the CDR3 DNA reads TGTGCCAGCAGCGCCGGGACAGCGGTTAATTCACCCCTCCACTTT.

The J gene is TRBJ1-5, the V gene TRBV2, with 11 bases identical to TRBD1. With V trimmed by 6 bases and J by 6 bases, 7 bases remained unmatched. This CDR3 contains 15 residues. Germline V gene data show CDR1 as SNHLY and CDR2 as FYNNEI. The CDR3 DNA reads as TGTGCCAGCAGCCAAAGGGGGACAGGGGGTCAGCCCCAGCATTTT. Its protein is CASSQRGTGGQPQHF.

The genes are TRBV5-4 and TRBJ1-6; TRBD1 might be the D (6 bases). Trimming took 0 bases from V and 7 from J, leaving 11 bases between them. Germline V gene data show CDR1 as SGHNT and CDR2 as YYREEE (reference sequence). The CDR3 length is 15 residues. CDR3 protein: CASSLARGENSPLHF. The CDR3 nucleotides read TGTGCCAGCAGCTTGGCCAGGGGTGAAAATTCACCCCTCCACTTT.

In DNA form, the CDR3 reads TGCGCCAGCAGCTTGGAAGGGGTAGCCTACAATGAGCAGTTCTTC. Translated: CASSLEGVAYNEQFF. The chain carries TRBV5-1 and TRBJ2-1; D possibly corresponds to TRBD1 (5 bases). Trimming stripped 0 bases from V and 2 bases from J, with 9 bases between. The CDR3 is made up of 15 amino acids. Per the germline V gene, CDR1 is SGHRS and CDR2 is YFSETQ.

Comments on this clone: Relative to the germline gene, one junction end is altered; a read error may explain this. This CDR3 is CAWSQFREGRNF. DNA for the CDR3: TGTGCCTGGAGTCAGTTCAGGGAGGGCCGCAACTTC. The chain links TRBV30 to TRBJ2-7, with 7 bases fitting TRBD2. Germline CDR1 GTSNPN, CDR2 SVGIG (reference sequence). This CDR3 spans 12 amino acids.

In DNA, the CDR3 is TGTGCCAGCAGTAGGAGGGCGGATGGAAACACCATATATTTT. This encodes CASSRRADGNTIYF. The gene calls are TRBV2 and TRBJ1-3; D gene unclear. Looked up from germline, CDR1 is SNHLY and CDR2 is FYNNEI. The CDR3 consists of 14 residues. V lost 5 bases and J lost 3, with 11 bases in between.

The chain combines TRBV3-1 (or the pseudogene TRBV3-2) with TRBJ1-3; weak D call: TRBD1 (6 bases). Germline CDR1 reads LGHDT; CDR2 reads YNNKEL (reference sequence). V shed 4 bases and J shed 2 bases, with 15 bases lying between them. There are 16 residues in the CDR3. The DNA of the CDR3 is TGTGCCAGCAGCCGAATGCCTCCAGGGGCTGGAAACACCATATATTTT. As protein: CASSRMPPGAGNTIYF.

The rearrangement joins TRBV30 to TRBJ1-4; tentative D call: TRBD1 (5 bases). CDR3 length equals 16 residues. Germline V CDR1 and CDR2: GTSNPN, SVGIG (reference sequence). V lost 4 bases and J 5 bases, leaving 20 bases between the germline ends. As DNA, the CDR3 is TGTGCCTGGACTGTCGAATCGACAGTGGGCAATGAAAAACTGTTTTTT. Protein sequence: CAWTVESTVGNEKLFF. Full variable domain (rest looked up from reference TRBV30 and TRBJ1-4): SQTIHQWPATLVQPVGSPLSLECTVEGTSNPNLYWYRQAAGRGLQLLFYSVGIGQISSEVPQNLSASRPQDRQFILSSKKLLLSDSGFYLCAWTVESTVGNEKLFFGSGTQLSVL.

The V call is TRBV9, the J call TRBJ2-1; a weak D match, TRBD1 (6 bases). The CDR3 has 16 residues. The V and J ends lost 4 bases and 3 bases respectively, with 17 bases between them. CDR1 and CDR2 from the germline V gene are SGDLS and YYNGEE. In DNA form, the CDR3 reads TGTGCCAGCAGCCCCTCCCAGACAGGCGTCTACAATGAGCAGTTCTTC. Amino acids: CASSPSQTGVYNEQFF.

The V gene is TRBV7-3, the J gene TRBJ1-1, with a weak D call TRBD1 (6 bases). Per germline, CDR1 SGHTA and CDR2 FQGTGA. V was clipped by 4 bases and J by 4 bases, with 13 bases between them. The CDR3 consists of 14 residues. Here the CDR3 reads CASSSGGWGTEAFF. The CDR3 region has the DNA TGTGCCAGCAGCTCTGGGGGCTGGGGCACTGAAGCTTTCTTT.

The V gene is TRBV11-2, the J gene TRBJ1-1, with 7 bases matching TRBD1. The CDR3 runs 14 residues. CDR1 is SGHAT, CDR2 FQNNGV, per germline. Trimming removed 0 bases from V and 4 bases from J; junction bases left unmatched: 2. CDR3 residues: CASSLDRDSTEAFF. CDR3 DNA sequence: TGTGCCAGCAGCTTAGATCGGGACAGCACTGAAGCTTTCTTT. Variable domain in full (rest from reference TRBV11-2 and TRBJ1-1): EAGVAQSPRYKIIEKRQSVAFWCNPISGHATLYWYQQILGQGPKLLIQFQNNGVVDDSQLPKDRFSAERLKGVDSTLKIQPAKLEDSAVYLCASSLDRDSTEAFFGQGTRLTVV.

The genes are TRBV28 and TRBJ2-6; 9 positions agree with TRBD1. Germline values: CDR1 MDHEN, CDR2 SYDVKM. V lost 6 bases to trimming and J lost 4 bases; unmatched junction nucleotides: 10. The CDR3 length is 17 residues. The CDR3 DNA is TGTGCCAGCAGATCCGGGACAGGGTTATCCGGGGCCAACGTCCTGACTTTC. The encoded protein is CASRSGTGLSGANVLTF.

V gene TRBV28 combines with J gene TRBJ1-2; D is unresolved. The V gene lost 5 bases and the J gene lost 4 bases, with 14 bases spanning the gap. The CDR3 contains 14 residues. CDR1 is MDHEN, CDR2 SYDVKM, per germline. The DNA of the CDR3 is TGTGCCAGCAGTCACCCCCCAGCGAGCTATGGCTACACCTTC. Translating gives CASSHPPASYGYTF.

J is TRBJ2-7 and V is TRBV27; D might be TRBD1 (6 bases). The CDR3 has 14 residues. V lost 5 bases and J 2 bases, leaving 13 bases between the germline ends. The germline V gene has CDR1 MNHEY and CDR2 SMNVEV (reference sequence). In DNA, the CDR3 is TGTGCCAGCAGTCCAAGACAGGCAGCCTACGAGCAGTACTTC. Protein sequence: CASSPRQAAYEQYF.

The chain recombines TRBV5-4 with TRBJ2-3, with TRBD2 matching 10 bases. Per the germline V gene, CDR1 is SGHNT and CDR2 is YYREEE (reference sequence). Unmatched junction bases numbered 5, after V lost 4 bases and J lost 3 bases. This CDR3 region has 15 residues. Here the CDR3 reads CASSPSGRGTDTQYF. CDR3 coding DNA: TGTGCCAGCAGCCCTAGCGGGAGAGGGACAGATACGCAGTATTTT.

The chain couples TRBV24-1 to TRBJ2-3; D is ambiguous. The CDR3 runs 13 residues. Per the germline V gene, CDR1 is KGHDR and CDR2 is SFDVKD. V gave up 5 bases and J gave up 2 bases, with 7 bases separating them. CDR3 nucleotide sequence: TGTGCCACCAGTGGTCCCAACACAGATACGCAGTATTTT. Its translation: CATSGPNTDTQYF.

This clone was seen just once. The gene calls are TRBV18 and TRBJ2-1; D is uncertain. V shed 3 bases and J shed 2 bases, with 8 bases lying between them. Germline V gene lookup returns CDR1 KGHSH and CDR2 LQKENI. CDR3 size: 14 residues. The CDR3 protein is CASSPSSTYNEQFF. The DNA for the CDR3 is TGTGCCAGCTCACCTAGTTCAACCTACAATGAGCAGTTCTTC.